Below, 31 T cell receptor delta chains from the same sample are listed, as sequenced in a study of gamma-delta T cells after stem cell transplantation. TCRdb fed the RT-PCR reads to CATT. The sample lists about 2,000 delta-chain clones, just under 6.5% occurring once. Sample: gamma-delta T cells. The origin of the receptors is a human donor. It is not recorded whose cells these are; they may come from a transplant donor.

This clone is large. The chain uses TRDV2 and TRDJ1; 13 bases match TRDD3. The CDR3 has 15 amino acids. After removal of 3 bases from V and 4 bases from J, the junction contained 4 bases not matched to a gene. Germline CDR1 GEAIGNYY, CDR2 EKD. The CDR3 reads CACDLLGDTGDKLIF. The CDR3 DNA sequence: TGTGCCTGTGACTTACTGGGGGATACGGGCGATAAACTCATCTTT.

This clone turned up a few times. TCRdb attributes to this sequence the protein of a much larger clone, which differs from the DNA translation at residue 4; a read error is likely, and the protein displayed is translated from the DNA. The chain uses TRDV2 and TRDJ1, with 8 bases identical to TRDD3. Germline assignment: CDR1 GEAIGNYY and CDR2 EKD. The CDR3 is 14 residues long. Unmatched junction bases numbered 4, after V lost 5 bases and J lost 0 bases. The CDR3 DNA reads TGTGCCTGTGGACCACTGGGGGACACCGATAAACTCATCTTT. Its protein product is CACGPLGDTDKLIF.

This clone showed up just a few times. Other nucleotide sequences in the sample specify the same CDR3. The V and J genes are TRDV2 and TRDJ1; TRDD3 agrees at 8 bases. Germline CDR1 GEAIGNYY, CDR2 EKD. CDR3 size: 20 residues. With 0 bases clipped from V and 1 base from J, the junction kept 18 bases outside the gene matches. CDR3 loop: CACDTVEGGIESAGTDKLIF. The CDR3 DNA is TGTGCCTGTGACACCGTTGAAGGGGGGATAGAATCCGCAGGCACCGATAAACTCATCTTT.

For this clone: Only one base separates this from a far larger clonotype, so it likely reflects a read error. Different DNA sequences within this sample yield the same CDR3. The rearrangement uses TRDV2 and TRDJ1, with a tentative D call TRDD3 (6 bases). The CDR3 spans 15 residues. The germline V gene has CDR1 GEAIGNYY and CDR2 EKD. The chain's CDR3 is CACDTVGGNTDKLIF. DNA for the CDR3: TGTGCCTGCGACACCGTTGGGGGGAACACCGATAAACTCATCTTT.

By sample fraction, this clone is medium-sized. Other DNA sequences from this sample encode an identical CDR3 as well. This rearrangement joins TRDV2 to TRDJ1; 7 positions agree with TRDD3. Trimming took 1 base from V and 0 from J; bases not matched to a gene: 4. The CDR3 runs 15 residues. Per the germline V gene, CDR1 is GEAIGNYY and CDR2 is EKD. For the CDR3, the DNA is TGTGCCTGTGACACGTTGCTGGGGGACACCGATAAACTCATCTTT. Translation: CACDTLLGDTDKLIF.

In this sample, this clone turned up a few times. A far larger clone is one base from this, pointing to a likely read error. Other nucleotide sequences in the sample specify the same CDR3. The rearrangement links TRDV2 to TRDJ1, with 10 bases identical to TRDD3. CDR3 size: 23 residues. From germline, CDR1 is GEAIGNYY and CDR2 EKD. The CDR3 region has the DNA TGTGCCTGCGACATTTTAGCTCCTACACCCCAGGTGGGGGATACTTCACTCACCGATAAACTCATCTTT. Translation gives CACDILAPTPQVGDTSLTDKLIF.

The V and J genes are TRDV2 and TRDJ1; 13 positions match TRDD3. CDR1 is GEAIGNYY, CDR2 EKD, per germline. The CDR3 consists of 18 residues. The J segment lost 0 bases and the V segment lost 2 bases, leaving 8 bases of the junction unmatched. CDR3 sequence: CACDITGGYGGYTDKLIF. Here the CDR3 DNA reads TGTGCCTGTGACATAACTGGGGGATACGGGGGGTACACCGATAAACTCATCTTT.

On this clone: A read error likely explains why the TCRdb protein, taken from a much larger clone, differs from this DNA's translation at residue 13; the protein shown is translated from the DNA. Other DNA sequences from this sample encode an identical CDR3 as well. This chain joins TRDV2 and TRDJ1; TRDD3 aligns across 9 bases. CDR1 and CDR2 (germline): GEAIGNYY, EKD. CDR3 length: 16 amino acids. DNA of the CDR3: TGTGCCTGTGACACCCTACTGGGGGAAAAAACCGATGAACTCATCTTT. Translating it yields CACDTLLGEKTDELIF.

Remarks on this clone: Possible read error: a much larger clone is one base away. Additional DNA sequences in this sample encode the identical CDR3. The chain uses TRDV2 and TRDJ1; D is uncertain. There are 18 residues in the CDR3. Germline CDR1 and CDR2: GEAIGNYY and EKD. CDR3 bases: TGTGCCTGTGACACCCTCCGGAATACCGATTTCGACACAGATAAACTCATCTTT. Residues: CACDTLRNTDFDTDKLIF.

In its sample, this clone was seen a few times. TCRdb lists a protein that is different at residue 4 from the translated DNA; the protein given here uses the DNA translation. The chain carries TRDV2 and TRDJ1; 11 nucleotides agree with TRDD3. The germline gives CDR1 GEAIGNYY, CDR2 EKD. This CDR3 is 20 amino acids long. The CDR3 DNA reads as TGTGCCTGTAACACCGTTTTCTCCCAACATACTGGGGGATATTCCGATAAACTCATCTTT. It translates to CACNTVFSQHTGGYSDKLIF.

This clone was observed a handful of times. This likely reflects a read error, since a far larger clone is one base away. The rearrangement uses TRDV2 and TRDJ1; 13 positions match TRDD3. Germline V gives CDR1 GEAIGNYY, CDR2 EKD. V lost 5 bases to trimming and J lost 9 bases; unmatched junction nucleotides: 17. The CDR3 loop spans 17 amino acids. CDR3 sequence: CACGRLTGGYASSELIF. CDR3 DNA: TGTGCCTGTGGCCGACTCACTGGGGGATACGCATCGAGCGAACTCATCTTT.

J is TRDJ1 and V is TRDV2; 11 bases match TRDD3. There are 21 residues in the CDR3. Germline assignment: CDR1 GEAIGNYY and CDR2 EKD. The J segment lost 1 base and the V segment lost 0 bases, leaving 18 bases of the junction unmatched. The CDR3 DNA sequence: TGTGCCTGTGACACCTTATTCGCATTTGTACTGGGGGATAGAGGCACCGATAAACTCATCTTT. This sequence encodes CACDTLFAFVLGDRGTDKLIF.

On this clone itself: This likely stems from a read error, as it lies one base from a far larger clone. This sample includes further DNA sequences coding for the same CDR3. The chain employs TRDV2 and TRDJ1; 9 bases are a match to TRDD3. Per germline, CDR1 GEAIGNYY and CDR2 EKD. The CDR3 is made up of 16 amino acids. The V segment lost 3 bases and the J segment 3 bases; nucleotides outside the gene matches: 10. CDR3 nucleotides: TGTGCCTGTGACGAACTTACCGGGGGATACTCCGATAAACTCATCTTT. Encoded protein: CACDELTGGYSDKLIF.

This clone counts as medium-sized. In the same sample, other DNA sequences code for this CDR3. The chain carries TRDV2 and TRDJ1, with 10 bases that match TRDD3. Germline V gene data show CDR1 as GEAIGNYY and CDR2 as EKD. This CDR3 contains 19 residues. The J segment lost 0 bases and the V segment lost 2 bases, leaving 14 bases of the junction unmatched. CDR3 bases: TGTGCCTGTGACAGTGGGAACCTTGGGGGATACCGGGACACCGATAAACTCATCTTT. Its protein product is CACDSGNLGGYRDTDKLIF.

This chain uses TRDV2 with TRDJ1; perhaps TRDD3 as D (5 bases). The CDR3 length is 19 residues. CDR1 and CDR2 from the germline V gene are GEAIGNYY and EKD. V lost 3 bases and J 4 bases, leaving 29 bases between the germline ends. The CDR3 is CACDAAWRGARLTLDKLIF. The DNA of the CDR3 is TGTGCCTGTGACGCCGCGTGGCGGGGGGCCCGGCTTACACTCGATAAACTCATCTTT.

A word on this clone: Other DNA sequences in this sample translate to the same CDR3. The rearrangement uses TRDV2 and TRDJ3; D not certain. Germline CDR1 GEAIGNYY, CDR2 EKD. The V and J ends lost 0 bases and 3 bases respectively, with 17 bases between them. The CDR3 is 19 amino acids. The CDR3 region is CACDTAEGSRSWDTRQMFF. CDR3 in DNA: TGTGCCTGTGACACCGCCGAGGGTTCTAGGAGCTGGGACACCCGACAGATGTTTTTC.

The V call is TRDV2, the J call TRDJ1, with TRDD3 identical over 11 bases. The J segment lost 3 bases and the V segment lost 0 bases, leaving 8 bases of the junction unmatched. The V gene's germline CDR1 is GEAIGNYY and CDR2 EKD. The CDR3 totals 17 residues. DNA of the CDR3: TGTGCCTGTGACACCCTACTGGGGGATATCGTCGCCGATAAACTCATCTTT. Amino acid sequence: CACDTLLGDIVADKLIF.

This clone was counted between two and nine times. A far larger clone is one nucleotide away, so this likely arose from a read error. The CDR3 coding sequence is TGTGCCTGTGACACCGTGACGGACTGGGGGTCACCTCATACGACCGATAAACCCATCTTT. Its translation is CACDTVTDWGSPHTTDKPIF. The rearrangement joins TRDV2 to TRDJ1, with TRDD3 identical over 8 bases. The germline CDR1 and CDR2 sequences are GEAIGNYY and EKD. This CDR3 comprises 20 residues.

With regard to this clone: The TCRdb protein, from a much larger clone, departs from this DNA's translation at residue 7, likely by read error; the protein shown derives from the DNA. CDR3 sequence: CACDELAGGYSDKLIF. The CDR3 coding sequence is TGTGCCTGTGACGAACTTGCTGGGGGATACTCCGATAAACTCATCTTT. The V call is TRDV2, the J call TRDJ1, with 11 bases aligning to TRDD3. Germline V gene sequence: CDR1 GEAIGNYY, CDR2 EKD. Trimming cost V 3 bases and J 3 bases; bases outside gene matches: 8. This CDR3 has 16 amino acids.

In its sample, this clone ranks as medium-sized (0.01 to 0.1%). The germline gene is not matched at one end of the junction; a read error may be the cause. Other DNA sequences in this sample translate to the same CDR3. The genes are TRDV2 and TRDJ3; 10 nucleotides line up with TRDD3. The length of the CDR3 is 22 residues. Germline V gene data show CDR1 as GEAIGNYY and CDR2 as EKD. The CDR3 DNA is TGTGCCCGTGACACTTTCCCGGGTGGGGGATACTCAAGCTCCTGGGACACCCGACAGATGTTTTTC. This gives the protein CARDTFPGGGYSSSWDTRQMFF.

Of note for this clone: Since a much larger clone is just one base distant, this may be a read error. This chain links TRDV2 with TRDJ2; 9 bases match TRDD3. CDR1 and CDR2 (germline): GEAIGNYY, EKD. This CDR3 has 22 amino acids. With V trimmed by 4 bases and J by 6 bases, 29 bases remained unmatched. The CDR3 reads CACDRLTSPSLGIRDGPAQLFF. The CDR3 coding sequence is TGTGCCTGTGATCGCCTTACCTCCCCTTCTTTGGGGATACGGGACGGGCCAGCACAACTCTTCTTT.

This clone is labeled as medium-sized. Within the sample, other DNA sequences also encode this same CDR3. The chain employs TRDV2 and TRDJ1; D gene ambiguous. The CDR3 is made up of 17 amino acids. The V end lost 0 bases, the J end lost 0 bases, and 16 bases lay between the germline ends. Germline V gene sequence: CDR1 GEAIGNYY, CDR2 EKD. The CDR3 coding sequence is TGTGCCTGTGACACCGTCGAGGGGCGGGAGTACACCGATAAACTCATCTTT. It yields the protein CACDTVEGREYTDKLIF.

This clone is labeled as hyperexpanded (1% or more). Other DNA variants within this sample encode the same CDR3. This chain joins TRDV2 and TRDJ1, with 8 bases that match TRDD3. Germline CDR1 reads GEAIGNYY; CDR2 reads EKD. The CDR3 consists of 18 residues. V lost 3 bases, J lost 0 bases, and 14 bases stayed unmatched. The CDR3: CACDSLLGGNKYTDKLIF. CDR3 bases: TGTGCCTGTGACTCCTTACTGGGGGGAAATAAGTACACCGATAAACTCATCTTT.

With regard to this clone: The same CDR3 can be traced to other DNA sequences in this sample. The chain combines TRDV2 with TRDJ1; D might be TRDD3 (6 bases). The V end lost 4 bases, the J end lost 0 bases, and 23 bases lay between the germline ends. The germline gives CDR1 GEAIGNYY, CDR2 EKD. This CDR3 is 18 amino acids long. CDR3 DNA sequence: TGTGCCTGTGATACCGTCGACCGTGGGGGCTTCGACACCGATAAACTCATCTTT. It is translated as CACDTVDRGGFDTDKLIF.

This clone has only a few counts. The gene calls are TRDV2 and TRDJ1; D possibly corresponds to TRDD3 (5 bases). Per germline, CDR1 GEAIGNYY and CDR2 EKD. Trimming left V 1 base short and J 0 bases short, with 17 bases between. CDR3 length: 17 amino acids. The CDR3 protein is CACDTAPGVYYTDKLIF. The CDR3 coding sequence is TGTGCCTGTGACACGGCTCCGGGGGTCTATTACACCGATAAACTCATCTTT.

This clone qualifies as medium-sized. The CDR3, as DNA: TGTGCCTGTGCCCCTCTCAAGGGCTCCTGGGACACCCGACAGATGTTTTTC. Its translation: CACAPLKGSWDTRQMFF. The J gene is TRDJ3, the V gene TRDV2, with no clear D. Trimming cost V 5 bases and J 0 bases, with 13 bases left between them. The CDR3 covers 17 residues. Per germline, CDR1 GEAIGNYY and CDR2 EKD.

There are a few counts of this clone. The V gene is TRDV2, the J gene TRDJ3; 12 nucleotides line up with TRDD3. The J segment lost 0 bases and the V segment lost 0 bases, leaving 5 bases of the junction unmatched. The CDR3 loop spans 20 amino acids. Germline V lookup: CDR1 GEAIGNYY, CDR2 EKD. The CDR3 coding sequence is TGTGCCTGTGACACCGTACTGGGGGATACTAGCTCCTGGGACACCCGACAGATGTTTTTC. Amino acids: CACDTVLGDTSSWDTRQMFF.

This clone is medium-sized within its sample. This sequence may be a read error, since a much larger clone differs from it by one base. In DNA, the CDR3 is TGTGCCTGTGACGTGCTGGGGGCCACCGATAAACTCATCTTT. Its translation: CACDVLGATDKLIF. This chain joins TRDV2 and TRDJ1, with 7 positions matching TRDD3. Germline CDR1 GEAIGNYY, CDR2 EKD. The ends lost 3 bases at V and 1 base at J; junction bases unmatched: 4. CDR3 length: 14 residues.

In this sample, this clone turned up a few times. TCRdb's listed protein matches a much larger clone and diverges from this DNA's translation at residue 10, likely through a read error; the protein shown comes from the DNA. This chain connects TRDV2 to TRDJ1; a possible D gene is TRDD3 (5 bases). The CDR3 runs 16 residues. Germline CDR1 and CDR2: GEAIGNYY and EKD. V lost 3 bases to trimming and J lost 1 base, with 17 bases between them. The CDR3 spells CACDSLHGEATDKLIF. DNA of the CDR3: TGTGCCTGTGACTCCCTCCACGGGGAGGCCACCGATAAACTCATCTTT.

With regard to this clone: This may be a read error, as it is one base from a much larger clone. The genes are TRDV2 and TRDJ3, with TRDD3 matching 9 bases. The length of the CDR3 is 22 residues. Trimming cost V 2 bases and J 0 bases; bases outside gene matches: 16. Germline CDR1 is GEAIGNYY and CDR2 is EKD. In DNA form, the CDR3 reads TGTGCCTGTGACAGAGTACCGGGGGATACCGATAAAAGCTCCTGGGACACCCGACAGATGTTTTTC. Its protein is CACDRVPGDTDKSSWDTRQMFF.

This clone turned up a few times. V is TRDV2 and J is TRDJ1; 9 nucleotides align to TRDD3. This CDR3 contains 15 residues. J lost 0 bases, V lost 5 bases, and 6 bases had no gene match. Germline values: CDR1 GEAIGNYY, CDR2 EKD. In nucleotides, the CDR3 is TGTGCCTGTGCGGCGATGGGGGATAACACCGATAAACTCATCTTT. This sequence encodes CACAAMGDNTDKLIF.